Following are 17 T cell receptor beta chains from one sample sequenced in a study of blood T cell repertoires in COVID-19. The assay was immunoSEQ multiplex PCR, and TCRdb's table has in-frame clones only and misses some. Among 250,000 to 300,000 clones, more than 85% were seen once, and the ten largest hold about 4.6%. Material: peripheral blood. These receptors originate from a man aged 35 to 55 with acute or convalescent COVID-19.

V usage is TRBV5-1 and J usage is TRBJ1-1, with 11 bases fitting TRBD1. V gave up 3 bases and J gave up 11 bases; unmatched junction bases: 9. Germline CDR1 reads SGHRS; CDR2 reads YFSETQ. This CDR3 is 14 amino acids long. This CDR3 is CASSSFGQGAWAFF. CDR3 nucleotides: TGCGCCAGCAGCTCTTTCGGACAGGGGGCGTGGGCTTTCTTT.

The V and J genes are TRBV29-1 and TRBJ2-1; D perhaps matches TRBD1 (6 bases). This CDR3 comprises 14 residues. V gave up 4 bases and J gave up 8 bases, with 18 bases separating them. Germline assignment: CDR1 SQVTM and CDR2 ANQGSEA. This chain's CDR3 is CSVVPGGASDEQFF. As DNA, the CDR3 is TGCAGCGTTGTACCTGGGGGCGCTTCGGATGAGCAGTTCTTC.

V is TRBV7-2 and J is TRBJ2-7, with TRBD1 identical over 8 bases. CDR1 is SGHTA, CDR2 FQGNSA, per germline. The J segment lost 5 bases and the V segment lost 5 bases, leaving 8 bases of the junction unmatched. CDR3 length: 14 residues. CDR3 nucleotide sequence: TGTGCCAGCAGCCGGGACAGGATCCCCCACGAGCAGTACTTC. Its protein product is CASSRDRIPHEQYF.

The V gene is TRBV11-1, the J gene TRBJ1-4; D is ambiguous. Trimming shortened V by 3 bases and J by 8 bases, and 13 bases separated the two germline ends. This CDR3 comprises 14 residues. CDR1 SGHAT and CDR2 FQDESV come from the germline V gene (reference sequence). CDR3 residues: CASSFANSQEKLFF. The CDR3 nucleotides read TGTGCCAGCAGCTTTGCCAACAGCCAGGAAAAACTGTTTTTT. The whole variable domain, filled in from reference TRBV11-1 and TRBJ1-4, reads EAEVAQSPRYKITEKSQAVAFWCDPISGHATLYWYRQILGQGPELLVQFQDESVVDDSQLPKDRFSAERLKGVDSTLKIQPAELGDSAMYLCASSFANSQEKLFFGSGTQLSVL.

The J gene is TRBJ2-3, the V gene TRBV3-1 (or the pseudogene TRBV3-2); 8 nucleotides match TRBD2. This CDR3 is 15 amino acids long. V dropped 4 bases and J dropped 4; count of bases not matched to a gene: 7. Germline V gene sequence: CDR1 LGHDT, CDR2 YNNKEL (reference sequence). Here the CDR3 reads CASSLTGLVSDTQYF. The CDR3 DNA sequence: TGTGCCAGCAGCCTTACGGGACTAGTCTCAGATACGCAGTATTTT.

The chain has TRBV19 and TRBJ1-1, with 7 positions matching TRBD1. Germline loops: CDR1 LNHDA, CDR2 SQIVND (reference sequence). Trimming at V came to 6 bases and at J to 4 bases, leaving 5 bases not matched to a gene. The CDR3 runs 13 residues. The CDR3 DNA is TGTGCCAGTAGCCTTCAGGGGGGCACTGAAGCTTTCTTT. As protein: CASSLQGGTEAFF. Filled out from reference TRBV19 and TRBJ1-1, the complete variable domain reads DGGITQSPKYLFRKEGQNVTLSCEQNLNHDAMYWYRQDPGQGLRLIYYSQIVNDFQKGDIAEGYSVSREKKESFPLTVTSAQKNPTAFYLCASSLQGGTEAFFGQGTRLTVV.

The chain combines TRBV24-1 with TRBJ1-1, with 7 nucleotides matching TRBD1. CDR1 and CDR2 from the germline V gene are KGHDR and SFDVKD. The ends lost 4 bases at V and 3 bases at J; junction bases unmatched: 7. There are 15 residues in the CDR3. The CDR3 DNA sequence: TGTGCCACCAGTGAGGCAGGGGGTAGGGACACTGAAGCTTTCTTT. This encodes CATSEAGGRDTEAFF.

V and J are TRBV9 and TRBJ1-2; tentative D call: TRBD1 (5 bases). The V end lost 0 bases, the J end lost 8 bases, and 11 bases lay between the germline ends. CDR3 length: 13 amino acids. CDR1 and CDR2 from the germline V gene are SGDLS and YYNGEE. The CDR3 nucleotides are TGTGCCAGCAGCGTAGCTATAAGGGGAGGCTACACCTTC. Translation: CASSVAIRGGYTF.

This chain connects TRBV5-1 to TRBJ1-1, with D tentatively TRBD1 (5 bases). CDR3 length: 11 residues. V was shortened by 0 bases and J by 11 bases, with 8 bases between the two germline ends. Germline V gene data show CDR1 as SGHRS and CDR2 as YFSETQ. Here the CDR3 reads CASSLEGHAFF. CDR3 DNA sequence: TGCGCCAGCAGCTTGGAGGGGCATGCTTTCTTT.

The chain links TRBV7-9 to TRBJ2-7; D not certain. The V end was cut by 7 bases, the J end by 1 base, with 20 bases between. The CDR3 has 16 amino acids. Germline V gives CDR1 SEHNR, CDR2 FQNEAQ (reference sequence). CDR3 amino acids: CASTQRSPGVSYEQYF. The CDR3 coding sequence is TGTGCCAGCACCCAGAGAAGTCCAGGCGTTTCCTACGAGCAGTACTTC.

CDR3 nucleotide sequence: TGCGCCAGCAGCCTACTACCCTCGGCTACCGGGGAGCTGTTTTTT. Protein: CASSLLPSATGELFF. This chain connects TRBV5-1 to TRBJ2-2; D gene uncertain. The germline V gene encodes CDR1 SGHRS and CDR2 YFSETQ. V was clipped by 4 bases and J by 5 bases, with 15 bases between them. This CDR3 region has 15 residues.

The chain is built from TRBV5-1 and TRBJ2-1; TRBD2 matches 15 bases. This CDR3 is built from 18 residues. CDR1 SGHRS and CDR2 YFSETQ come from the germline V gene. V shed 4 bases, J shed 0 bases, and the junction held 5 bases outside the gene matches. CDR3 nucleotides: TGCGCCAGCAGCCCTCGGACTAGCGGGGGGGTCTCCTACAATGAGCAGTTCTTC. Its translation is CASSPRTSGGVSYNEQFF. Based on the CDR3 plus reference TRBV5-1 and TRBJ2-1, the full variable domain is KAGVTQTPRYLIKTRGQQVTLSCSPISGHRSVSWYQQTPGQGLQFLFEYFSETQRNKGNFPGRFSGRQFSNSRSEMNVSTLELGDSALYLCASSPRTSGGVSYNEQFFGPGTRLTVL.

V is TRBV3-1 (or the pseudogene TRBV3-2) and J is TRBJ2-7; possible D gene TRBD2, 7 bases. Germline values: CDR1 LGHDT, CDR2 YNNKEL (reference sequence). V lost 0 bases to trimming and J lost 6 bases, with 18 bases between them. CDR3 length: 16 residues. The CDR3 DNA sequence: TGTGCCAGCAGCCAAGATCTCTCGGGGGGCCTGAGCGAGCAGTACTTC. Encoded protein: CASSQDLSGGLSEQYF.

This chain connects TRBV18 to TRBJ2-2; possibly TRBD2 for D (6 bases). The V end was cut by 0 bases, the J end by 1 base, with 9 bases between. The germline V gene has CDR1 KGHSH and CDR2 LQKENI. This CDR3 spans 16 amino acids. CDR3 sequence (DNA): TGTGCCAGCTCACCACCCGCGGGGTGGAACACCGGGGAGCTGTTTTTT. As protein: CASSPPAGWNTGELFF. Variable domain in full (rest from reference TRBV18 and TRBJ2-2): NAGVMQNPRHLVRRRGQEARLRCSPMKGHSHVYWYRQLPEEGLKFMVYLQKENIIDESGMPKERFSAEFPKEGPSILRIQQVVRGDSAAYFCASSPPAGWNTGELFFGEGSRLTVL.

Regarding this clone: Other DNA sequences in this sample translate to the same CDR3. V gene TRBV5-4 combines with J gene TRBJ1-2, with 10 bases aligning to TRBD1. The CDR3 contains 15 residues. Germline assignment: CDR1 SGHNT and CDR2 YYREEE (reference sequence). V trimming: 0 bases; J trimming: 8 bases; junction bases outside the gene matches: 7. CDR3 DNA: TGTGCCAGCAGCTTGGGGGAAAGGACAGGGGGGGGCTACACCTTC. Its protein is CASSLGERTGGGYTF.

The V and J genes are TRBV2 and TRBJ2-3, with 9 bases matching TRBD1. CDR1 and CDR2 (germline): SNHLY, FYNNEI. V was clipped by 8 bases and J by 2 bases; unmatched bases: 8. CDR3 length: 15 amino acids. CDR3 in amino acids: CASLRGQGFTDTQYF. DNA for the CDR3: TGTGCCAGCCTGAGGGGACAGGGCTTCACAGATACGCAGTATTTT.

The sample holds a few counts of this clone. The V and J genes are TRBV2 and TRBJ2-7, with D tentatively TRBD1 (6 bases). The CDR3 loop spans 14 amino acids. Deletions cut 3 bases from V and 3 bases from J, with 12 bases between. The germline gives CDR1 SNHLY, CDR2 FYNNEI. The CDR3 nucleotides read TGTGCCAGCAGTGACCGGACAGTCCTCTACGAGCAGTACTTC. It specifies CASSDRTVLYEQYF.